One TCR beta chain is described in this entry. Antigen unknown. The data originate from a study of T-cell reconstitution after alpha-beta-depleted transplantation in children. Trimming at V came to 5 bases and at J to 6 bases, leaving 8 bases not matched to a gene. CDR3 length: 14 residues. Whole-study results and caveats: Where some patients showed high TCRbeta diversity at day 60, it came from recipient T cells and thymic progenitors that had survived. Hyperexpanded clones declined; after one year, newly produced T cells mostly supplied diversity. About two months after transplant, alpha-beta T cells reportedly came from several hundred expanded graft clones.

The library targeted TCRbeta and was prepared with unique molecular identifiers. TCRdb re-derived calls from the PCR reads in MiXCR, one entry per CDR3 protein. The sample has 440,000 or so distinct CDR3 sequences; 43% are singletons. The specimen comprised PBMCs, sampled before TCRalphabeta/CD19-depleted stem cell transplant. The receptor was derived from a girl aged 2 to 10 with aplastic anemia, due to receive a stem cell transplant. The chain couples TRBV12-3 or TRBV12-4 to TRBJ1-2; 8 bases line up with TRBD1. CDR3 DNA: TGTGCCAGCAGTCTACAGGGGGTCCAGGATGGCTACACCTTC. Residues: CASSLQGVQDGYTF.